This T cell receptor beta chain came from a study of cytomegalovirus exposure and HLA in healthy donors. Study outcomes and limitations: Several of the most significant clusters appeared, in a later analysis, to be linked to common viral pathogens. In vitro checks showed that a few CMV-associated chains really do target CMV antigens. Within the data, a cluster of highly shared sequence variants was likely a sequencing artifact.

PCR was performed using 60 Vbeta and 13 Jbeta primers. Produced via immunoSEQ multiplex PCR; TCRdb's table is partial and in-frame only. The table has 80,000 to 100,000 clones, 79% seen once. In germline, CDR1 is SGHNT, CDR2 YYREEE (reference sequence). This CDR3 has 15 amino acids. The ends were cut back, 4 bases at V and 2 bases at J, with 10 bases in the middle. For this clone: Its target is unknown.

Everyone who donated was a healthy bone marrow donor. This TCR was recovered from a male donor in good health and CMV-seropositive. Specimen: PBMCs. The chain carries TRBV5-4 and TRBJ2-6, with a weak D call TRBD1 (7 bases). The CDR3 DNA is TGTGCCAGCAGCGGCGGGACAGCTGGGGCCAACGTCCTGACTTTC. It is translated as CASSGGTAGANVLTF.